This TCR beta chain was obtained from a study of T cells after yellow fever vaccination. Whole-study context: Libraries from low-cell-number fractions were prepared with the SMART-Seq v4 Ultra Low Input RNA kit. Study-level results: The secondary response was weaker but peaked faster, day 5 versus 15. Any FACS-sorted repertoire could hold abundant clonotypes that contaminate it from the bulk population.

The CDR3 covers 13 residues. Germline V gives CDR1 MNHNS, CDR2 SASEGT. Trimming pared 7 bases from V and 5 bases from J, leaving 15 bases between. This clonotype was observed many times. Antigen: not known. 5'RACE template switching generated TCR cDNA, adding a universal primer site and UMIs. TCRdb used MiXCR to reprocess the 5' RACE reads, holding one entry per CDR3 protein. Of about 220,000 distinct CDR3 sequences listed, 3% to 3.5% are singletons. The sequencing used CD4+ T cells sorted from PBMCs, collected 10 days after the yellow fever booster vaccination. This TCR was recovered from a man younger than 30 who received the YFV17D yellow fever vaccine. The V call is TRBV6-1, the J call TRBJ2-7; D is undetermined. The CDR3 DNA reads as TGTGCCAGCACCATCCCCCCTCTCAACGAGCAGTACTTC. Protein: CASTIPPLNEQYF.